These 23 T cell receptor beta chains originate from one sample sequenced in a study of T cell repertoires in ileal Crohn's disease (dated by TCRdb to the late 2010s). The protocol used for the library was the immunoSEQ multiplex PCR assay. TCRdb obtained this table from immuneACCESS and retained in-frame rearrangements with V and J assigned. These tables miss some clones; where compared with another copy, unresolved V genes account for less than half of the shortfall, and the remainder is unexplained. This sample holds 3,300 or so clones; more than 65% were observed only once. Clones ranked in the top ten supply roughly 5.3% of the sample. The time point label corresponds to: neoterminal ileum biopsy at postoperative endoscopy, about 6 months after surgery. The sequenced sample was ileal tissue. The receptors stem from an adult with Crohn's disease.

J is TRBJ2-5 and V is TRBV5-1; D is possibly TRBD2 (6 bases). Between the trimmed V and J ends, which lost 3 bases and 5 bases, there was a span of 14 bases. The CDR3 loop spans 14 amino acids. CDR1 is SGHRS and CDR2 is YFSETQ in the germline V gene. The CDR3 protein is CASSSDSGGETQYF. The CDR3 DNA follows: TGCGCCAGCAGCTCGGATAGCGGTGGTGAGACCCAGTACTTC.

The sample holds a few counts of this clone. CDR3 amino acids: CASSQGGRGNTEAFF. The CDR3 DNA reads as TGTGCCAGCAGCCAAGGAGGCAGGGGGAACACTGAAGCTTTCTTT. The chain links TRBV4-2 to TRBJ1-1; maybe TRBD1 (6 bases). The ends were cut back, 1 base at V and 1 base at J, with 10 bases in the middle. Germline CDR1 LGHNA, CDR2 YNFKEQ. The CDR3 runs 15 residues.

V usage is TRBV15 and J usage is TRBJ2-3, with a weak D call TRBD1 (5 bases). The V gene's germline CDR1 is LNHNV and CDR2 YYDKDF (reference sequence). The CDR3 has 17 residues. V was pared by 0 bases and J by 0 bases, with 13 bases between. The chain's CDR3 is CATSRDRGLASTDTQYF. CDR3 in DNA: TGTGCCACCAGCAGAGATAGGGGTTTAGCTAGCACAGATACGCAGTATTTT.

The CDR3 region is CASSEGLAGAVDEQFF. Here the CDR3 DNA reads TGTGCCAGCAGTGAGGGACTAGCGGGAGCGGTCGATGAGCAGTTCTTC. V and J are TRBV27 and TRBJ2-1, with TRBD2 identical over 14 bases. J was trimmed by 8 bases and V by 5 bases; bases with no gene match: 8. The CDR3 sequence is 16 residues long. Per the germline V gene, CDR1 is MNHEY and CDR2 is SMNVEV (reference sequence).

There are a few counts of this clone. This chain uses TRBV28 with TRBJ1-5, with D possibly matching TRBD1 (5 bases). CDR1 is MDHEN, CDR2 SYDVKM, per germline. Trimming left V 7 bases short and J 0 bases short, with 16 bases between. This CDR3 comprises 16 residues. The CDR3 here is CASKLRQFNSNQPQHF. CDR3 bases: TGTGCCAGCAAGTTAAGACAGTTCAATAGCAATCAGCCCCAGCATTTT.

The V call is TRBV6-6, the J call TRBJ2-5, with D tentatively TRBD2 (5 bases). V was cut by 6 bases and J by 5 bases, with 13 bases left in between. This CDR3 contains 13 residues. The germline V gene encodes CDR1 MNHNY and CDR2 SVGAGI (reference sequence). The CDR3: CASSRGEMETQYF. In DNA, the CDR3 is TGTGCCAGCAGCCGGGGTGAGATGGAGACCCAGTACTTC.

This clone came up once. V usage is TRBV5-5 and J usage is TRBJ2-3; 10 bases fit TRBD2. Germline V CDR1 and CDR2: SGHKS, YYEKEE (reference sequence). V dropped 1 base and J dropped 0; count of bases not matched to a gene: 2. The CDR3 totals 16 residues. As DNA, the CDR3 is TGTGCCAGCAGCTTGCCGACTAGCGGGAGCACAGATACGCAGTATTTT. Amino acids: CASSLPTSGSTDTQYF.

The chain combines TRBV5-1 with TRBJ2-3; D unresolved. Germline V gene data show CDR1 as SGHRS and CDR2 as YFSETQ. The CDR3 loop spans 15 amino acids. The V gene lost 0 bases and the J gene lost 0 bases, with 8 bases spanning the gap. In nucleotides, the CDR3 is TGCGCCAGCAGCTTGGGAGGCACTAGCACAGATACGCAGTATTTT. Translated, it gives CASSLGGTSTDTQYF. The complete variable domain, with remaining parts taken from reference TRBV5-1 and TRBJ2-3, reads KAGVTQTPRYLIKTRGQQVTLSCSPISGHRSVSWYQQTPGQGLQFLFEYFSETQRNKGNFPGRFSGRQFSNSRSEMNVSTLELGDSALYLCASSLGGTSTDTQYFGPGTRLTVL.

The chain recombines TRBV28 with TRBJ2-1; 9 nucleotides match TRBD2. The CDR3 is made up of 19 amino acids. Unmatched junction bases numbered 15, after V lost 4 bases and J lost 2 bases. CDR1 is MDHEN and CDR2 is SYDVKM in the germline V gene. CDR3 protein: CASSSMRGYSGSAYNEQFF. The CDR3, as DNA: TGTGCCAGCAGTTCGATGCGAGGTTATAGCGGGAGCGCCTACAATGAGCAGTTCTTC.

This chain connects TRBV7-9 to TRBJ2-1, with D possibly TRBD1 on 5 matching bases. V lost 5 bases, J lost 8 bases, and 16 bases lay in between. Germline lookup yields CDR1 SEHNR and CDR2 FQNEAQ (reference sequence). The CDR3 extends over 14 amino acids. Here the CDR3 reads CASSGWQGGYEQFF. The CDR3 DNA sequence: TGTGCCAGCAGCGGGTGGCAGGGTGGATATGAGCAGTTCTTC.

V is TRBV11-1 and J is TRBJ2-2; 13 bases map to TRBD2. The germline V gene has CDR1 SGHAT and CDR2 FQDESV (reference sequence). CDR3 length equals 16 residues. Germline trimming cut 8 bases from V and 4 bases from J; bases unmatched to any gene: 7. CDR3 loop: CASGTGTSGTTGELFF. The CDR3 bases are TGTGCCAGCGGAACCGGGACTAGCGGGACCACCGGGGAGCTGTTTTTT.

This clone has only one observation. The chain employs TRBV5-4 and TRBJ1-2; 9 bases match TRBD1. Per the germline V gene, CDR1 is SGHNT and CDR2 is YYREEE (reference sequence). The CDR3 extends over 14 amino acids. The trim removed 4 bases at V and 3 bases at J, leaving 4 bases unmatched. CDR3 in DNA: TGTGCCAGCAGCGAAGGACAGGGGCACTATGGCTACACCTTC. It yields the protein CASSEGQGHYGYTF. Based on the CDR3 plus reference TRBV5-4 and TRBJ1-2, the full variable domain is ETGVTQSPTHLIKTRGQQVTLRCSSQSGHNTVSWYQQALGQGPQFIFQYYREEENGRGNFPPRFSGLQFPNYSSELNVNALELDDSALYLCASSEGQGHYGYTFGSGTRLTVV.

The V call is TRBV15, the J call TRBJ1-5; D is ambiguous. V lost 2 bases, J lost 6 bases, and 8 bases lay in between. From germline, CDR1 is LNHNV and CDR2 YYDKDF (reference sequence). The CDR3 has 13 amino acids. The DNA of the CDR3 is TGTGCCACCAGCAGACGTGCAGGTCAGCCCCAGCATTTT. Protein sequence: CATSRRAGQPQHF.

The chain links TRBV11-2 to TRBJ1-3, with 7 bases identical to TRBD1. Germline values: CDR1 SGHAT, CDR2 FQNNGV. V was clipped by 3 bases and J by 0 bases; unmatched bases: 11. CDR3 length equals 18 residues. The CDR3 DNA reads as TGTGCCAGCAGCTTTACAGGGGCACGGCTCTCCTCTGGAAACACCATATATTTT. Protein: CASSFTGARLSSGNTIYF.

The chain links TRBV4-1 to TRBJ1-1; 9 nucleotides agree with TRBD1. Germline V CDR1 and CDR2: MGHRA, YSYEKL. The CDR3 loop spans 15 amino acids. J lost 6 bases, V lost 4 bases, and 9 bases had no gene match. DNA of the CDR3: TGCGCCAGCAGCCCTCCGACAGGGGGTAGTTCTGAAGCTTTCTTT. Protein: CASSPPTGGSSEAFF.

The rearrangement joins TRBV5-4 to TRBJ1-2; TRBD1 aligns across 8 bases. CDR1 and CDR2 from the germline V gene are SGHNT and YYREEE (reference sequence). The CDR3 is made up of 16 amino acids. Trimming at V came to 3 bases and at J to 4 bases, leaving 11 bases not matched to a gene. The CDR3 DNA sequence: TGTGCCAGCAGCTCCGCCGATCCGGGACAGGTCTATGGCTACACCTTC. It translates to CASSSADPGQVYGYTF. The full variable domain, completed using reference TRBV5-4 and TRBJ1-2, is ETGVTQSPTHLIKTRGQQVTLRCSSQSGHNTVSWYQQALGQGPQFIFQYYREEENGRGNFPPRFSGLQFPNYSSELNVNALELDDSALYLCASSSADPGQVYGYTFGSGTRLTVV.

V and J are TRBV6-5 and TRBJ1-3; TRBD1 matches 8 bases. The junction had 3 bases not matched to a gene; V was cut back by 8 bases and J by 0 bases. This CDR3 spans 14 amino acids. Looked up from germline, CDR1 is MNHEY and CDR2 is SVGAGI. CDR3: CASWGTGSGNTIYF. The CDR3 region has the DNA TGTGCCAGCTGGGGGACAGGCTCTGGAAACACCATATATTTT.

This clone was seen a few times. This rearrangement joins TRBV7-2 to TRBJ1-2; D might be TRBD1 (5 bases). The CDR3 is 13 residues long. Germline V CDR1 and CDR2: SGHTA, FQGNSA. V dropped 4 bases and J dropped 0 bases, with 6 bases sitting between them. CDR3 DNA: TGTGCCAGCAGCTCGACAGCTAACTATGGCTACACCTTC. It translates to CASSSTANYGYTF.

The chain uses TRBV7-9 and TRBJ2-2, with 9 positions matching TRBD2. There are 14 residues in the CDR3. Germline CDR1 and CDR2: SEHNR and FQNEAQ (reference sequence). J gave up 7 bases and V 8 bases, and 8 bases lay outside the gene matches. CDR3 region: CASRAGGSSGELFF. DNA for the CDR3: TGTGCCAGCCGGGCGGGAGGGTCGAGCGGGGAGCTGTTTTTT.

In this sample, this clone turned up a few times. The CDR3 protein is CASSTSGTGYEKLFF. In DNA, the CDR3 is TGTGCCAGTAGTACATCCGGGACAGGGTACGAAAAACTGTTTTTT. V gene TRBV19 combines with J gene TRBJ1-4, with 9 bases aligning to TRBD1. Trimming removed 4 bases from V and 8 bases from J; junction bases left unmatched: 8. Per the germline V gene, CDR1 is LNHDA and CDR2 is SQIVND (reference sequence). CDR3 length: 15 residues.

The chain couples TRBV7-2 to TRBJ2-7; D gene unclear. Trimming stripped 1 base from V and 2 bases from J, with 9 bases between. Germline lookup yields CDR1 SGHTA and CDR2 FQGNSA. The CDR3 runs to 14 residues. CDR3: CASSLVVRTYEQYF. The CDR3 DNA follows: TGTGCCAGCAGCTTAGTGGTCAGAACCTACGAGCAGTACTTC.

J is TRBJ1-5 and V is TRBV5-1; D possibly corresponds to TRBD1 (5 bases). CDR3 size: 14 residues. Germline assignment: CDR1 SGHRS and CDR2 YFSETQ. Trimming pared 2 bases from V and 7 bases from J, leaving 13 bases between. CDR3 residues: CASSFGGAEQPQHF. The DNA of the CDR3 is TGCGCCAGCAGCTTCGGAGGGGCAGAACAGCCCCAGCATTTT.

V and J are TRBV6-6 and TRBJ1-5; TRBD1 aligns across 10 bases. V was clipped by 6 bases and J by 4 bases; unmatched bases: 6. Germline V gene sequence: CDR1 MNHNY, CDR2 SVGAGI (reference sequence). This CDR3 is built from 15 residues. In DNA, the CDR3 is TGTGCCAGCAGCCCCCGGGACAGGGGAAATCAGCCCCAGCATTTT. It encodes CASSPRDRGNQPQHF.